These 21 T cell receptor beta chains came from one sample sequenced in a study of tumor-infiltrating lymphocytes in primary liver carcinoma. Researchers generated TCR beta cDNA from roughly 500 ng of total RNA, relying on a constant-region primer. Slightly modified ARM-PCR, run as three nested multiplex PCR rounds, produced the TCR beta libraries. Both of the initial two PCR rounds ran for nine to eleven cycles and employed TRBV1-TRBV30 forward primers alongside a C-beta reverse primer. TCRdb used MiXCR to reprocess the multiplex PCR reads, holding one entry per CDR3 protein. The sample contains under 85,000 distinct CDR3 sequences, approximately 72% of which appear only once. Both RNA and DNA were isolated together from around 20-30 mg of bulk tissue that had not been sorted. Sample: liver tumor tissue from sampling region 1. Subset reported: tumor region T1, superior pole. These TCRs come from a man aged 40-50 years with primary liver carcinoma and hepatitis B virus infection.

In this sample, this clonotype turned up many times. The V gene is TRBV7-3, the J gene TRBJ1-1; tentatively, D is TRBD1 (5 bases). Germline lookup yields CDR1 SGHTA and CDR2 FQGTGA. V dropped 4 bases and J dropped 0 bases, with 6 bases sitting between them. The CDR3 sequence is 13 residues long. As DNA, the CDR3 is TGTGCCAGCAGCTCGACAGTGAACACTGAAGCTTTCTTT. Its translation is CASSSTVNTEAFF.

To note about this clonotype: Compared with germline, one end of the junction differs, possibly owing to a read error. The gene calls are TRBV7-8 and TRBJ1-5; perhaps TRBD1 as D (5 bases). The germline V gene has CDR1 SGHVS and CDR2 FQNEAQ. This CDR3 contains 13 residues. CDR3 region: CASNMGLDQPQHF. CDR3 bases: TGTGCCAGCAATATGGGACTGGATCAGCCACAGCATTTT.

This clonotype was counted ten times or more. V gene TRBV4-1 combines with J gene TRBJ2-3; the D call may be TRBD1 or TRBD2 (5 bases each). V was trimmed by 1 base and J by 0 bases, leaving 11 bases between them. Looked up from germline, CDR1 is MGHRA and CDR2 is YSYEKL. The length of the CDR3 is 16 residues. CDR3 loop: CASSQGVGASTDTQYF. CDR3 nucleotides: TGCGCCAGCAGCCAAGGGGTCGGGGCTAGCACAGATACGCAGTATTTT.

Details on this clonotype: A much larger clone differs from this one at a single base, so this may be a read error. This chain uses TRBV5-6 with TRBJ2-3; D possibly uses TRBD1 or TRBD2 (5 bases each). The CDR3 has 12 residues. Germline CDR1 and CDR2: SGHDT and YYEEEE. V was clipped by 6 bases and J by 4 bases, with 9 bases between them. DNA of the CDR3: TGTGCCAGCAACTGGGGGTCAGATACGCAGTATTTT. Encoded protein: CASNWGSDTQYF.

The chain combines TRBV7-9 with TRBJ2-1, with D possibly being TRBD1 (6 bases). V was cut by 5 bases and J by 3 bases, with 14 bases left in between. This CDR3 has 15 amino acids. Germline V gene data show CDR1 as SEHNR and CDR2 as FQNEAQ (reference sequence). The CDR3 protein is CASSRGGFRYNEQFF. The CDR3 DNA sequence: TGTGCCAGCAGCCGTGGGGGCTTCCGCTACAATGAGCAGTTCTTC.

In its sample, this clonotype was seen once. The CDR3 sequence is CASRSSEGETQYF. The DNA for the CDR3 is TGTGCCAGCAGATCAAGCGAGGGGGAAACGCAGTATTTT. J is TRBJ2-3 and V is TRBV6-5, with a possible D match to TRBD1 (6 bases). Germline V gene data show CDR1 as MNHEY and CDR2 as SVGAGI. The CDR3 length is 13 residues. V lost 6 bases to trimming and J lost 9 bases, with 16 bases between them.

This clonotype showed up just a few times. At one boundary the junction diverges from the germline segment, which might be a read error. The CDR3, as DNA: TGTGCCAGCAGCTCAACCCCGGGACCCAGCTACGAGCAGTGCTTC. This codes for CASSSTPGPSYEQCF. This chain joins TRBV11-2 and TRBJ2-7, with D possibly being TRBD1 or TRBD2 (5 bases each). The length of the CDR3 is 15 residues. The germline gives CDR1 SGHAT, CDR2 FQNNGV.

As concerns this clonotype: The CDR3 end shows no conserved phenylalanine or tryptophan, and so a read error is likely. V gene TRBV14 combines with J gene TRBJ2-1; D gene ambiguous. The V end was cut by 3 bases, the J end by 3 bases, with 3 bases between. CDR1 and CDR2 (germline): SGHDN, FVKESK. The CDR3 is 12 residues long. The CDR3 spells CASSQNYNEQFL. The CDR3 DNA reads as TGTGCCAGCAGCCAGAACTACAATGAGCAGTTCCTC.

Turning to this clonotype: A much larger clonotype is one base distant, so this may be a read error. The gene calls are TRBV30 and TRBJ2-2; 10 bases match TRBD1. The CDR3 extends over 15 amino acids. Germline assignment: CDR1 GTSNPN and CDR2 SVGIG (reference sequence). Here the CDR3 reads CAWSVLGQGTGKLFF. Written as DNA, the CDR3 is TGTGCCTGGAGTGTTTTGGGACAGGGGACCGGGAAGCTGTTTTTT. The whole variable domain, filled in from reference TRBV30 and TRBJ2-2, reads SQTIHQWPATLVQPVGSPLSLECTVEGTSNPNLYWYRQAAGRGLQLLFYSVGIGQISSEVPQNLSASRPQDRQFILSSKKLLLSDSGFYLCAWSVLGQGTGKLFFGEGSRLTVL.

The genes are TRBV12-3 or TRBV12-4 and TRBJ1-1; D gene unclear. The V gene lost 5 bases and the J gene lost 7 bases, with 17 bases spanning the gap. The CDR3 has 14 amino acids. The CDR3 coding sequence is TGTGCCAGCAGTATTCATGGGGTAGTGGGTGAAGCTTTCTTT. Its translation: CASSIHGVVGEAFF.

This clonotype was picked up many times. The chain uses TRBV12-3 or TRBV12-4 and TRBJ2-1, with D unclear. The CDR3 loop spans 14 amino acids. V was cut by 3 bases and J by 6 bases, with 12 bases left in between. CDR3 sequence reads: CASSFASGGNEQFF. Here the CDR3 DNA reads TGTGCCAGCAGTTTCGCCTCCGGCGGCAATGAGCAGTTCTTC.

Points on this clonotype: Given the absence of the conserved phenylalanine or tryptophan at the CDR3 end, a read error is likely. The chain combines TRBV4-1 with TRBJ2-1; D is possibly TRBD1 or TRBD2 (5 bases each). This CDR3 has 15 residues. In germline, CDR1 is MGHRA, CDR2 YSYEKL. The CDR3 DNA sequence: TGCGCGAGCACTGCCCGGGAACAGGTGGTGGGTGAGCAGTTCGTC. Translating it yields CASTAREQVVGEQFV.

Turning to this clonotype: A junction boundary mismatches the germline segment, possibly from a read error. The CDR3 bases are TGTGCCATCAGCTTACTAGCCGACAGGGAGCTGTTTTTT. It encodes CAISLLADRELFF. V is TRBV11-1 and J is TRBJ2-2; maybe TRBD2 (6 bases). Germline lookup yields CDR1 SGHAT and CDR2 FQDESV (reference sequence). The CDR3 loop spans 13 amino acids.

With regard to this clonotype: A read error may account for a junction end that differs from germline. The gene calls are TRBV6-1 and TRBJ1-6, with D unresolved. The CDR3 runs to 16 residues. Germline V CDR1 and CDR2: MNHNS, SASEGT. DNA of the CDR3: TGTGCCAGCAGTCTCGGAATGATTGCTAGTAATTCACCCCGCCACTTT. Residues: CASSLGMIASNSPRHF.

The chain is built from TRBV4-1 and TRBJ2-7; D is uncertain. Germline V gene sequence: CDR1 MGHRA, CDR2 YSYEKL. Trimming cost V 9 bases and J 7 bases, with 28 bases left between them. The CDR3 consists of 16 residues. In DNA, the CDR3 is TGCGCCAGGAGTCCTGACCGGTCGAGCAGACCTTATGAGCAGTACTTC. Its protein is CARSPDRSSRPYEQYF.

This clonotype has a count of ten or more. The chain uses TRBV10-2 and TRBJ2-2; 7 nucleotides match TRBD1. The germline CDR1 and CDR2 sequences are WSHSY and SAAADI. J was trimmed by 5 bases and V by 6 bases; bases with no gene match: 3. This CDR3 region has 13 residues. The CDR3 region has the DNA TGCGCCAGCAGCTCAGGGGGTACCGGGGAGCTGTTTTTT. It yields the protein CASSSGGTGELFF.

Comments on this clonotype: A junction end diverges from the germline sequence, so it may reflect a read error. V is TRBV30 and J is TRBJ1-3; no reliable D call. Germline loops: CDR1 GTSNPN, CDR2 SVGIG (reference sequence). The CDR3 contains 14 residues. CDR3 amino acids: CACSATWTGNTIYF. CDR3 sequence (DNA): TGTGCCTGTAGTGCGACATGGACTGGAAACACCATATATTTT.

Within the sample, this clonotype is medium-sized. The chain combines TRBV11-2 with TRBJ2-1, with no clear D. Germline CDR1 reads SGHAT; CDR2 reads FQNNGV. V was cut by 4 bases and J by 6 bases, with 13 bases left in between. This CDR3 has 14 amino acids. The CDR3 nucleotides are TGTGCCAGCAGCTCGATGCTAGGAAGCAATGAGCAGTTCTTC. It codes for CASSSMLGSNEQFF.

This clonotype was counted many times. This chain links TRBV7-8 with TRBJ2-5, with TRBD2 identical over 8 bases. With 2 bases clipped from V and 4 bases from J, the junction kept 6 bases outside the gene matches. Germline V gene data show CDR1 as SGHVS and CDR2 as FQNEAQ. This CDR3 is built from 15 residues. CDR3 loop: CASSLYLAGGETQYF. The CDR3 DNA reads TGTGCCAGCAGCTTATATCTAGCGGGCGGAGAGACCCAGTACTTC.

Concerning this clonotype itself: Sequence at one end of the junction differs from germline and may be a read error. The chain uses TRBV7-9 and TRBJ1-2; D gene uncertain. Germline V CDR1 and CDR2: SEHNR, FQNEAQ (reference sequence). This CDR3 comprises 14 residues. CDR3 loop: CASNLETADYGYTF. The DNA for the CDR3 is TGTGCCAGCAACTTAGAAACAGCTGACTATGGCTACACCTTC.

The chain is built from TRBV7-8 and TRBJ2-3, with unresolved D. The DNA end favors TRBJ1-5, so the J call may be wrong. Germline CDR1 is SGHVS and CDR2 is FQNEAQ. This CDR3 region has 17 residues. The CDR3 region is CASSLAQAGGSHDAQHF. The CDR3 DNA reads TGTGCCAGCAGCTTAGCCCAAGCGGGAGGGTCACATGATGCGCAGCATTTT.